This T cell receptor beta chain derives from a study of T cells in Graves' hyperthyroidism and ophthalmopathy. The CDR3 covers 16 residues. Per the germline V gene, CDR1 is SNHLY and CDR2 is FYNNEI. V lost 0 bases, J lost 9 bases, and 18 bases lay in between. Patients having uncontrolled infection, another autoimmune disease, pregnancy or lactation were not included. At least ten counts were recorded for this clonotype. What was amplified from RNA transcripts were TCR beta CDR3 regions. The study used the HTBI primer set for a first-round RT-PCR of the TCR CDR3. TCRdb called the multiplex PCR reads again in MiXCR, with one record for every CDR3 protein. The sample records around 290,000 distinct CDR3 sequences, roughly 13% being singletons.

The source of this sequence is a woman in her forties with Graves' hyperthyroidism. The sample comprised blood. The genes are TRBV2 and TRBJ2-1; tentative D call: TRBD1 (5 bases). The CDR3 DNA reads TGTGCCAGCAGTGAAGCAGGCAAGGGGCCTTCTGGTGAGCAGTTCTTC. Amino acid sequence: CASSEAGKGPSGEQFF.